This note documents a single T cell receptor (beta chain) sequence. Its antigen is not known. These data belong to a study of regulatory and conventional T cells in RAG deficiency. Overall study findings and caveats: Shannon entropy fell and Simpson indices rose in RAG-deficient patients.

Conventional CD4+ T cells were sorted from blood as CD25-low CD127-high cells. TCRdb keeps only in-frame clones here, not all; method: immunoSEQ multiplex PCR. Of about 30,000 clones in the sample, 90% to 97% were seen once. The same sample was also studied in work on regulatory T cells. Turning to that study: Amplification used 52 TRBV primers and 13 TRBJ primers. Skewed V and J usage and few unique V-J pairs marked patient repertoires, most in Tregs.

The sequenced sample was CD25- CD4+ T cells sorted from blood. This sequence originates from a human donor in good health.

CDR3 protein: CASSRDRAPNSPLHF. For the CDR3, the DNA is TGTGCCAGCAGCCGGGACAGGGCCCCTAATTCACCCCTCCACTTT. The rearrangement joins TRBV6-6 to TRBJ1-6, with TRBD1 identical over 9 bases. V was pared by 6 bases and J by 6 bases, with 6 bases of the junction left unmatched. The germline gives CDR1 MNHNY, CDR2 SVGAGI (reference sequence). The CDR3 is made up of 15 amino acids.